This T cell receptor (beta chain) comes out of a study of technical replicates of blood from a few donors. Repertoires were generated with immunoSEQ multiplex PCR, while TCRdb's copy carries only in-frame clones and drops some. The sample holds roughly 80,000 clones, approximately 94% seen once. J gave up 7 bases and V 1 base, and 7 bases lay outside the gene matches. The germline V gene has CDR1 MDHEN and CDR2 SYDVKM. CDR3 length equals 16 residues. Sequenced input: T cells isolated from PBMCs. The chain recombines TRBV28 with TRBJ2-1, with TRBD1 matching 10 bases. The source is a human donor in good health. CDR3 in DNA: TGTGCCAGCAGTTTATTGAAGACAGGGGGCATGAATGAGCAGTTCTTC. Its translation: CASSLLKTGGMNEQFF.